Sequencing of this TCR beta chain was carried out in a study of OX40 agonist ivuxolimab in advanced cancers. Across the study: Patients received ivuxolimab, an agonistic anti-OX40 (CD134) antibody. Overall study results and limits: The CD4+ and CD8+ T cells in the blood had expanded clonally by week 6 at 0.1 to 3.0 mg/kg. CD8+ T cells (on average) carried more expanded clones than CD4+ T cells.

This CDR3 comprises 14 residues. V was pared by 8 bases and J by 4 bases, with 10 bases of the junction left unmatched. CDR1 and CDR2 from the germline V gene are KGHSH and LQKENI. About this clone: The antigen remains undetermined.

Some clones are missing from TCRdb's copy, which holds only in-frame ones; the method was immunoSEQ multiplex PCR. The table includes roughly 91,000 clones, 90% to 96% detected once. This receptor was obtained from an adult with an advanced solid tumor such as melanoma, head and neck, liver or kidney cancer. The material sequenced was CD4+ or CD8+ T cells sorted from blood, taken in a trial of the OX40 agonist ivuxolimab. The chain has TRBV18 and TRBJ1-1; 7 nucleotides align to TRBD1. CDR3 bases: TGTGCCAGCACGACAGGGTGGGACCTCACTGAAGCTTTCTTT. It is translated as CASTTGWDLTEAFF.